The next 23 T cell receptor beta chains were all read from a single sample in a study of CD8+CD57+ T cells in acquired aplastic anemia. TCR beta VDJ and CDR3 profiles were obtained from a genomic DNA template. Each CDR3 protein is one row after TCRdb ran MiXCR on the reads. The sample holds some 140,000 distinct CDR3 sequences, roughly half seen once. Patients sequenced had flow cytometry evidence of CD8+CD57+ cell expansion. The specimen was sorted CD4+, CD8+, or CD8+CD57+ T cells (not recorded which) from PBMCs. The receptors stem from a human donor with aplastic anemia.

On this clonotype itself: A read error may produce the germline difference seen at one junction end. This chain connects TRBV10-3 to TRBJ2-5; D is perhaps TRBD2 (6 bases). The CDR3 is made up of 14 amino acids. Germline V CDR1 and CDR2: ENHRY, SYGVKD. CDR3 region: CASSGLKGQETQYF. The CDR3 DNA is TGTGCCAGCAGTGGACTAAAGGGACAAGAGACCCAGTACTTC.

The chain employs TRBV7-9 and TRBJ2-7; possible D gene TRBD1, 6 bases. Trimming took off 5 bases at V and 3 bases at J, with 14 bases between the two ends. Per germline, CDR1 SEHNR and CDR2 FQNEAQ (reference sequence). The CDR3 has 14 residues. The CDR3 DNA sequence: TGTGCCAGCAGCCCCAGGGGTACGGTCTACGAGCAGTACTTC. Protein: CASSPRGTVYEQYF.

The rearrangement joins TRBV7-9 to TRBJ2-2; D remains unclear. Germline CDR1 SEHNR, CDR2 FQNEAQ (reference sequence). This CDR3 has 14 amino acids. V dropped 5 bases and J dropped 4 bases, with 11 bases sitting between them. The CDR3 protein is CASSPFDITGELFF. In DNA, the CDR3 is TGTGCCAGCAGCCCTTTCGACATCACCGGGGAGCTGTTTTTT.

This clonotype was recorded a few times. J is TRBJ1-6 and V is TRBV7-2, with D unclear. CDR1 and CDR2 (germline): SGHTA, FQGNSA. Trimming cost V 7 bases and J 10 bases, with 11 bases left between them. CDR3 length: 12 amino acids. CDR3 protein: CASNSLGSPLHF. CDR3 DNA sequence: TGTGCCAGCAACTCACTGGGCTCACCCCTCCACTTT.

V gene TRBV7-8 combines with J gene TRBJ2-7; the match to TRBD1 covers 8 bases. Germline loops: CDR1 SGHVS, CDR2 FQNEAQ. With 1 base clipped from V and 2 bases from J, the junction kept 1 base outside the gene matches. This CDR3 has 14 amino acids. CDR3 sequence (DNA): TGTGCCAGCAGCTTAGTGGGACAGGCCTACGAGCAGTACTTC. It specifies CASSLVGQAYEQYF. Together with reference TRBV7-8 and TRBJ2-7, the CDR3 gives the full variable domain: GAGVSQSPRYKVAKRGQDVALRCDPISGHVSLFWYQQALGQGPEFLTYFQNEAQLDKSGLPSDRFFAERPEGSVSTLKIQRTQQEDSAVYLCASSLVGQAYEQYFGPGTRLTVT.

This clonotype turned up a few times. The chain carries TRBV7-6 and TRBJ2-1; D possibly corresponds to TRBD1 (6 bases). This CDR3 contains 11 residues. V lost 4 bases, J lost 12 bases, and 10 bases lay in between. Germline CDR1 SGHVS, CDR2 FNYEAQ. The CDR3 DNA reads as TGTGCCAGCAGCTCAGAACAGGGGCAGTTCTTC. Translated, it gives CASSSEQGQFF. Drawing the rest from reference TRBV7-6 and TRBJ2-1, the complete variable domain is GAGVSQSPRYKVTKRGQDVALRCDPISGHVSLYWYRQALGQGPEFLTYFNYEAQQDKSGLPNDRFSAERPEGSISTLTIQRTEQRDSAMYRCASSSEQGQFFGPGTRLTVL.

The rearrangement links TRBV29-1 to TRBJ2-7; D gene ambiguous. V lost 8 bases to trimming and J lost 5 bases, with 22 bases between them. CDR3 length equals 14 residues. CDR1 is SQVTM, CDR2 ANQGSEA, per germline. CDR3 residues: CSPRLRYPGHEQYF. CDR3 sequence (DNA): TGCAGCCCCCGATTGCGTTACCCTGGCCACGAGCAGTACTTC.

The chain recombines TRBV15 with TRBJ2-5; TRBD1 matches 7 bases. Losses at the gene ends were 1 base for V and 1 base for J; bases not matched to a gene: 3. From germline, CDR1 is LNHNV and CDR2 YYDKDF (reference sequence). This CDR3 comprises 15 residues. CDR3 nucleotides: TGTGCCACCAGCAGAGCCGACAGGGTCCAAGAGACCCAGTACTTC. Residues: CATSRADRVQETQYF.

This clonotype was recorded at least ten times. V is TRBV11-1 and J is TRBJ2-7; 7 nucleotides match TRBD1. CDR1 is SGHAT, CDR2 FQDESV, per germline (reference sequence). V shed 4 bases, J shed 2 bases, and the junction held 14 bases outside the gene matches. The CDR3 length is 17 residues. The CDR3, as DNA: TGTGCCAGCAGCTCCGAGGCCCTCTCACAGGGGACCTACGAGCAGTACTTC. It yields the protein CASSSEALSQGTYEQYF.

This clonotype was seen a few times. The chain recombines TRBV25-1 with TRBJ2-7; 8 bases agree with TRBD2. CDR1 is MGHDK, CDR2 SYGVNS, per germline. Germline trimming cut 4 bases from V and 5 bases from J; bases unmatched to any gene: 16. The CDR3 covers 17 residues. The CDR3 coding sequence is TGTGCCAGCAGTGCGGGTAGCGGGGTTCAGTCGGCGGACGAGCAGTACTTC. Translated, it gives CASSAGSGVQSADEQYF.

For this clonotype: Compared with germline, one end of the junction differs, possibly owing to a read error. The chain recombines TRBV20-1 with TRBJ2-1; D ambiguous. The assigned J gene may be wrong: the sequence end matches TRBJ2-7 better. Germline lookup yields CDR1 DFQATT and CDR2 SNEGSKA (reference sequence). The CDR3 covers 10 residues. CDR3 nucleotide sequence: TGCAGTGCTGGAGATCACGAGCAGTACTTC. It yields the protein CSAGDHEQYF.

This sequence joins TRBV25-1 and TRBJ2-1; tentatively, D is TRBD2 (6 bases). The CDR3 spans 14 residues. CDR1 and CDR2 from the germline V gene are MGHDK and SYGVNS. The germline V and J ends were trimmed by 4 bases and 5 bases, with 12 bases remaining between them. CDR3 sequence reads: CASSGRTIHNEQFF. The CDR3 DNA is TGTGCCAGCAGTGGAAGGACTATCCACAATGAGCAGTTCTTC. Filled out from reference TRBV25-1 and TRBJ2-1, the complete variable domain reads EADIYQTPRYLVIGTGKKITLECSQTMGHDKMYWYQQDPGMELHLIHYSYGVNSTEKGDLSSESTVSRIRTEHFPLTLESARPSHTSQYLCASSGRTIHNEQFFGPGTRLTVL.

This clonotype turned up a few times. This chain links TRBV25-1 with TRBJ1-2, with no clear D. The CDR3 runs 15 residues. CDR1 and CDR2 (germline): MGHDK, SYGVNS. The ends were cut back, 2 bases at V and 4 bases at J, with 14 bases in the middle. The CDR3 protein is CASSEGVTGIYGYTF. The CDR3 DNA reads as TGTGCCAGCAGTGAAGGTGTAACGGGCATCTATGGCTACACCTTC.

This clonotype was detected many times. The CDR3 DNA is TGTGCCAGTAGTATAGTTCAGGGAAGTTACAATGAGCAGTTCTTC. This encodes CASSIVQGSYNEQFF. J is TRBJ2-1 and V is TRBV19; perhaps TRBD1 as D (5 bases). With 1 base removed from V and 4 bases from J, the gap between germline ends came to 11 bases. This CDR3 has 15 amino acids. The germline V gene encodes CDR1 LNHDA and CDR2 SQIVND (reference sequence).

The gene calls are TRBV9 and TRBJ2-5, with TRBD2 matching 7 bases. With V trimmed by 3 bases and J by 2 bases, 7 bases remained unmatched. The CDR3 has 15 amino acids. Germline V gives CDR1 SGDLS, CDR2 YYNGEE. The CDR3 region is CASSGASGGQETQYF. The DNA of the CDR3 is TGTGCCAGCAGCGGAGCTAGCGGAGGACAAGAGACCCAGTACTTC. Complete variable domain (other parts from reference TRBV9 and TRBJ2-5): DSGVTQTPKHLITATGQRVTLRCSPRSGDLSVYWYQQSLDQGLQFLIQYYNGEERAKGNILERFSAQQFPDLHSELNLSSLELGDSALYFCASSGASGGQETQYFGPGTRLLVL.

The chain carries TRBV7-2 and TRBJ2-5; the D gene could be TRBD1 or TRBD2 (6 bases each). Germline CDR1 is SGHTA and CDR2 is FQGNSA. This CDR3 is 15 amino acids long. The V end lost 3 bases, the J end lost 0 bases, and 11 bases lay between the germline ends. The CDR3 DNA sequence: TGTGCCAGCAGCTTCTGGGGGGCGGACCAAGAGACCCAGTACTTC. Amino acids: CASSFWGADQETQYF.

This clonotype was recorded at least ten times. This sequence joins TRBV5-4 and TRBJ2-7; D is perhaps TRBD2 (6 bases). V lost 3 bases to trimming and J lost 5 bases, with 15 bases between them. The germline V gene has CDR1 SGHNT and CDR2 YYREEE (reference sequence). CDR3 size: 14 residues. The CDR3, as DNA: TGTGCCAGCAGCTGGTTTACTAGCTTCGACGAGCAGTACTTC. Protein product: CASSWFTSFDEQYF.

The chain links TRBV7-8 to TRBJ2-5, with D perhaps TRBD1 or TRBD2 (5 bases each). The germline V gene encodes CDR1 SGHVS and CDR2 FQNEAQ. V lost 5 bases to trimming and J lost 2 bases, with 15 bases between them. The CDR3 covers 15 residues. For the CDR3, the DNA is TGTGCCAGCAGCCGTAGCGCAGGGATGCAAGAGACCCAGTACTTC. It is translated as CASSRSAGMQETQYF.

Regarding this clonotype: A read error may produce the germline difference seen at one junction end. The CDR3, as DNA: TGTGCCAGCAGTTTAATGGGTCCTCGGGGGGGCCCCTCTAACAATGGGCAGTTCTTC. This sequence encodes CASSLMGPRGGPSNNGQFF. V usage is TRBV12-3 or TRBV12-4 and J usage is TRBJ2-1, with TRBD2 matching 8 bases. The CDR3 runs to 19 residues.

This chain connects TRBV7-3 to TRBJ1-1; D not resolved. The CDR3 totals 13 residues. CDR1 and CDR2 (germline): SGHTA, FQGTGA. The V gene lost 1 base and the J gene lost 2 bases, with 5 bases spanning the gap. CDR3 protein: CASSLNVNTEAFF. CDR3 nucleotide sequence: TGTGCCAGCAGCTTAAATGTCAACACTGAAGCTTTCTTT.

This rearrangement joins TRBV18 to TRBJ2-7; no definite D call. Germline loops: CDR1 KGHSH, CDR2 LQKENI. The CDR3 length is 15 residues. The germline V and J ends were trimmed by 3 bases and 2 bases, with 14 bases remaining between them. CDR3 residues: CASSPVPSRPYEQYF. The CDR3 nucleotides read TGTGCCAGCTCACCGGTCCCGTCAAGACCCTACGAGCAGTACTTC.

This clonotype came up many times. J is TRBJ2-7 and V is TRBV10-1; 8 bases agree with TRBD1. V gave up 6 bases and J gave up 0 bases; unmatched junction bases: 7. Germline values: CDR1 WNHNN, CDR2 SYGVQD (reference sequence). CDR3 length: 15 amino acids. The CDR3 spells CASSRGQGSSYEQYF. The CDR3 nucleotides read TGCGCCAGCAGCAGAGGACAGGGAAGCTCCTACGAGCAGTACTTC.

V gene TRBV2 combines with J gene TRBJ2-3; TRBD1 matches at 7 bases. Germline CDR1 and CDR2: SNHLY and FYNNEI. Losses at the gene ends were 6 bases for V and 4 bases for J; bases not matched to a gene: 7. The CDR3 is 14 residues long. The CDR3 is CASSSDRVSDTQYF. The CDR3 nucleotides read TGTGCCAGCAGCTCCGACAGGGTGTCAGATACGCAGTATTTT.